These 22 T cell receptor beta chains came from one sample sequenced in a study of shared clonotypes between healthy human individuals. The assay was immunoSEQ multiplex PCR, and TCRdb's table has in-frame clones only and misses some. This table has some 2 million clones, about 95% appearing once. In the naive CD8 group, cells lacked CD45RO and were positively selected for CCR7, so terminally differentiated effector memory CD45RA+ cells were left out. Sample: naive CD8+ T cells sorted from blood. Receptors originate from a man in his late teens or twenties in good health.

This chain links TRBV5-4 with TRBJ1-1, with D possibly being TRBD1 (6 bases). The CDR3 spans 16 residues. Trimming left V 3 bases short and J 1 base short, with 16 bases between. Per germline, CDR1 SGHNT and CDR2 YYREEE (reference sequence). The DNA for the CDR3 is TGTGCCAGCAGCTGGGGACCAGGGGCGGGGAACACTGAAGCTTTCTTT. This codes for CASSWGPGAGNTEAFF.

The rearrangement uses TRBV9 and TRBJ1-1; D is unresolved. The CDR3 has 13 residues. Trimming pared 4 bases from V and 1 base from J, leaving 8 bases between. Germline CDR1 is SGDLS and CDR2 is YYNGEE. For the CDR3, the DNA is TGTGCCAGCAGCCATGGAGCGAACACTGAAGCTTTCTTT. It is translated as CASSHGANTEAFF.

The chain uses TRBV6-5 and TRBJ2-3; 12 bases agree with TRBD2. Losses at the gene ends were 4 bases for V and 0 bases for J; bases not matched to a gene: 2. This CDR3 comprises 16 residues. Per germline, CDR1 MNHEY and CDR2 SVGAGI. CDR3 in amino acids: CASSWTSGVSTDTQYF. CDR3 bases: TGTGCCAGCAGTTGGACTAGCGGGGTGAGCACAGATACGCAGTATTTT.

The chain combines TRBV13 with TRBJ1-4; 7 bases match TRBD1. Germline V gene sequence: CDR1 PRHDT, CDR2 FYEKMQ (reference sequence). The CDR3 length is 15 residues. J lost 8 bases, V lost 5 bases, and 11 bases had no gene match. CDR3 loop: CASSADRERQEKLFF. The DNA of the CDR3 is TGTGCCAGCAGCGCCGACAGGGAGCGGCAGGAAAAACTGTTTTTT.

The chain employs TRBV6-5 and TRBJ2-2, with TRBD2 matching over 7 bases. The CDR3 extends over 15 amino acids. Germline trimming cut 6 bases from V and 4 bases from J; bases unmatched to any gene: 8. Germline lookup yields CDR1 MNHEY and CDR2 SVGAGI. The CDR3 region has the DNA TGTGCCAGCAGCCTCCGGGAGGCTGGCACCGGGGAGCTGTTTTTT. Its protein product is CASSLREAGTGELFF.

Concerning this clone: Other nucleotide sequences in the sample specify the same CDR3. The chain joins TRBV5-1 to TRBJ2-7; D remains unclear. The V gene lost 2 bases and the J gene lost 3 bases, with 6 bases spanning the gap. The CDR3 contains 12 residues. The germline V gene encodes CDR1 SGHRS and CDR2 YFSETQ. The CDR3 is CASSFNGYEQYF. In nucleotides, the CDR3 is TGCGCCAGCAGCTTCAACGGCTACGAGCAGTACTTC.

The chain carries TRBV5-1 and TRBJ2-5, with D unresolved. The V end lost 5 bases, the J end lost 2 bases, and 13 bases lay between the germline ends. Per the germline V gene, CDR1 is SGHRS and CDR2 is YFSETQ. The CDR3 runs 14 residues. CDR3 in amino acids: CASRKDGYQETQYF. In DNA, the CDR3 is TGCGCCAGCAGGAAAGACGGTTATCAAGAGACCCAGTACTTC.

About this clone itself: Other DNA sequences in this specimen translate into the identical CDR3. The chain employs TRBV7-9 and TRBJ2-7; D possibly corresponds to TRBD2 (6 bases). V was trimmed by 5 bases and J by 5 bases, leaving 13 bases between them. The germline V gene has CDR1 SEHNR and CDR2 FQNEAQ (reference sequence). The CDR3 is 13 amino acids. CDR3: CASSLGTANEQYF. In nucleotides, the CDR3 is TGTGCCAGCAGCCTGGGGACTGCCAACGAGCAGTACTTC. The full variable domain, with the rest looked up from reference TRBV7-9 and TRBJ2-7, is DTGVSQNPRHKITKRGQNVTFRCDPISEHNRLYWYRQTLGQGPEFLTYFQNEAQLEKSRLLSDRFSAERPKGSFSTLEIQRTEQGDSAMYLCASSLGTANEQYFGPGTRLTVT.

This chain uses TRBV7-9 with TRBJ1-2; TRBD1 is a possible D gene (5 bases). CDR3 size: 14 residues. Germline CDR1 SEHNR, CDR2 FQNEAQ (reference sequence). V shed 0 bases and J shed 6 bases, with 11 bases lying between them. The chain's CDR3 is CASSLAAREDGYTF. CDR3 DNA: TGTGCCAGCAGCTTAGCAGCCAGGGAAGATGGCTACACCTTC.

V and J are TRBV4-1 and TRBJ1-5; tentative D call: TRBD1 (5 bases). Germline lookup yields CDR1 MGHRA and CDR2 YSYEKL. V shed 2 bases and J shed 0 bases, with 20 bases lying between them. The CDR3 extends over 19 amino acids. Here the CDR3 reads CASSQQQSSRGYSNQPQHF. The CDR3 bases are TGCGCCAGCAGCCAACAACAGTCCTCGAGGGGATATAGCAATCAGCCCCAGCATTTT.

V usage is TRBV5-6 and J usage is TRBJ2-7; TRBD2 agrees at 8 bases. V lost 0 bases to trimming and J lost 5 bases; unmatched junction nucleotides: 4. The CDR3 contains 14 residues. Looked up from germline, CDR1 is SGHDT and CDR2 is YYEEEE. CDR3 protein: CASSLAVTSDEQYF. The CDR3 DNA reads as TGTGCCAGCAGCTTGGCGGTGACTAGCGACGAGCAGTACTTC.

The chain has TRBV4-3 and TRBJ2-3, with D unclear. The V gene's germline CDR1 is LGHNA and CDR2 YSLEER. V was shortened by 1 base and J by 6 bases, with 20 bases between the two germline ends. The CDR3 is made up of 17 amino acids. In DNA form, the CDR3 reads TGCGCCAGCAGCCAAGGATCGGGTTGGCCGTTGCCGGATACGCAGTATTTT. The encoded protein is CASSQGSGWPLPDTQYF.

A word on this clone: Other DNA sequences in the same sample also yield this CDR3. CDR3 coding DNA: TGTGCCAGCAGTTCAGCGGGTGGGACAGATACGCAGTATTTT. Protein: CASSSAGGTDTQYF. V gene TRBV27 combines with J gene TRBJ2-3; D might be TRBD2 (6 bases). V was clipped by 4 bases and J by 3 bases, with 11 bases between them. CDR3 length: 14 amino acids. Germline-derived CDR1 and CDR2 are MNHEY and SMNVEV (reference sequence).

The chain recombines TRBV7-9 with TRBJ2-7; perhaps TRBD2 as D (5 bases). V was pared by 1 base and J by 3 bases, with 13 bases between. Germline V gene lookup returns CDR1 SEHNR and CDR2 FQNEAQ (reference sequence). This CDR3 is 15 amino acids long. CDR3 DNA: TGTGCCAGCAGCTTAGAGGGCGGGTCCTTCTACGAGCAGTACTTC. Protein: CASSLEGGSFYEQYF.

The table lists this clone with a count of one. V usage is TRBV15 and J usage is TRBJ1-3; D unclear. The CDR3 has 15 amino acids. V gave up 4 bases and J gave up 1 base, with 11 bases separating them. Per the germline V gene, CDR1 is LNHNV and CDR2 is YYDKDF (reference sequence). The CDR3 protein is CATSISAPSGNTIYF. In nucleotides, the CDR3 is TGTGCCACCAGCATCTCAGCTCCATCTGGAAACACCATATATTTT. Full variable domain (missing parts from reference TRBV15 and TRBJ1-3): DAMVIQNPRYQVTQFGKPVTLSCSQTLNHNVMYWYQQKSSQAPKLLFHYYDKDFNNEADTPDNFQSRRPNTSFCFLDIRSPGLGDTAMYLCATSISAPSGNTIYFGEGSWLTVV.

The V gene is TRBV7-9, the J gene TRBJ2-2; D is uncertain. The length of the CDR3 is 18 residues. In germline, CDR1 is SEHNR, CDR2 FQNEAQ (reference sequence). Trimming stripped 0 bases from V and 1 base from J, with 15 bases between. The CDR3 sequence is CASSLALRIGLNTGELFF. In DNA form, the CDR3 reads TGTGCCAGCAGCTTAGCGCTAAGGATAGGGCTGAACACCGGGGAGCTGTTTTTT. Supplemented by reference TRBV7-9 and TRBJ2-2, the full variable domain reads DTGVSQNPRHKITKRGQNVTFRCDPISEHNRLYWYRQTLGQGPEFLTYFQNEAQLEKSRLLSDRFSAERPKGSFSTLEIQRTEQGDSAMYLCASSLALRIGLNTGELFFGEGSRLTVL.

The chain links TRBV5-1 to TRBJ2-7; tentatively, D is TRBD1 (5 bases). The CDR3 totals 14 residues. Deletions cut 4 bases from V and 0 bases from J, with 11 bases between. CDR1 and CDR2 from the germline V gene are SGHRS and YFSETQ. As DNA, the CDR3 is TGCGCCAGCAGCCCTGACAGTAGCTCCTACGAGCAGTACTTC. Translation gives CASSPDSSSYEQYF.

The chain combines TRBV6-5 with TRBJ2-5, with D uncertain. CDR1 and CDR2 (germline): MNHEY, SVGAGI. This CDR3 comprises 15 residues. The V gene lost 0 bases and the J gene lost 5 bases, with 13 bases spanning the gap. CDR3 DNA sequence: TGTGCCAGCAGTTACTCTGAACGGCCAGACGAGACCCAGTACTTC. This encodes CASSYSERPDETQYF.

CDR3 sequence: CASSALAPWANTGELFF. In DNA, the CDR3 is TGTGCCAGCAGCGCCCTAGCGCCGTGGGCTAACACCGGGGAGCTGTTTTTT. The chain has TRBV9 and TRBJ2-2; TRBD2 is a possible D gene (6 bases). The CDR3 runs 17 residues. The V gene lost 3 bases and the J gene lost 2 bases, with 17 bases spanning the gap. CDR1 is SGDLS and CDR2 is YYNGEE in the germline V gene.

In DNA, the CDR3 is TGCGCCAGCAGCCCCACGATCTCTGGGGCCAACGTCCTGACTTTC. This encodes CASSPTISGANVLTF. This rearrangement joins TRBV4-3 to TRBJ2-6; D unresolved. There are 15 residues in the CDR3. The V end lost 4 bases, the J end lost 0 bases, and 7 bases lay between the germline ends. From germline, CDR1 is LGHNA and CDR2 YSLEER.

This chain uses TRBV6-5 with TRBJ1-1; D call uncertain. Germline CDR1 reads MNHEY; CDR2 reads SVGAGI. Trimming cost V 8 bases and J 3 bases, with 10 bases left between them. The CDR3 is made up of 12 amino acids. The CDR3 nucleotides are TGTGCCAGCGGTCCCCCGGACACTGAAGCTTTCTTT. As protein: CASGPPDTEAFF.

To note about this clone: Other DNA sequences within the sample encode an identical CDR3. V and J are TRBV6-5 and TRBJ2-5; D call uncertain. Trimming left V 2 bases short and J 7 bases short, with 5 bases between. CDR3 length: 11 residues. Germline V CDR1 and CDR2: MNHEY, SVGAGI. The CDR3 bases are TGTGCCAGCAGTTACGGTGGGACCCAGTACTTC. It encodes CASSYGGTQYF.